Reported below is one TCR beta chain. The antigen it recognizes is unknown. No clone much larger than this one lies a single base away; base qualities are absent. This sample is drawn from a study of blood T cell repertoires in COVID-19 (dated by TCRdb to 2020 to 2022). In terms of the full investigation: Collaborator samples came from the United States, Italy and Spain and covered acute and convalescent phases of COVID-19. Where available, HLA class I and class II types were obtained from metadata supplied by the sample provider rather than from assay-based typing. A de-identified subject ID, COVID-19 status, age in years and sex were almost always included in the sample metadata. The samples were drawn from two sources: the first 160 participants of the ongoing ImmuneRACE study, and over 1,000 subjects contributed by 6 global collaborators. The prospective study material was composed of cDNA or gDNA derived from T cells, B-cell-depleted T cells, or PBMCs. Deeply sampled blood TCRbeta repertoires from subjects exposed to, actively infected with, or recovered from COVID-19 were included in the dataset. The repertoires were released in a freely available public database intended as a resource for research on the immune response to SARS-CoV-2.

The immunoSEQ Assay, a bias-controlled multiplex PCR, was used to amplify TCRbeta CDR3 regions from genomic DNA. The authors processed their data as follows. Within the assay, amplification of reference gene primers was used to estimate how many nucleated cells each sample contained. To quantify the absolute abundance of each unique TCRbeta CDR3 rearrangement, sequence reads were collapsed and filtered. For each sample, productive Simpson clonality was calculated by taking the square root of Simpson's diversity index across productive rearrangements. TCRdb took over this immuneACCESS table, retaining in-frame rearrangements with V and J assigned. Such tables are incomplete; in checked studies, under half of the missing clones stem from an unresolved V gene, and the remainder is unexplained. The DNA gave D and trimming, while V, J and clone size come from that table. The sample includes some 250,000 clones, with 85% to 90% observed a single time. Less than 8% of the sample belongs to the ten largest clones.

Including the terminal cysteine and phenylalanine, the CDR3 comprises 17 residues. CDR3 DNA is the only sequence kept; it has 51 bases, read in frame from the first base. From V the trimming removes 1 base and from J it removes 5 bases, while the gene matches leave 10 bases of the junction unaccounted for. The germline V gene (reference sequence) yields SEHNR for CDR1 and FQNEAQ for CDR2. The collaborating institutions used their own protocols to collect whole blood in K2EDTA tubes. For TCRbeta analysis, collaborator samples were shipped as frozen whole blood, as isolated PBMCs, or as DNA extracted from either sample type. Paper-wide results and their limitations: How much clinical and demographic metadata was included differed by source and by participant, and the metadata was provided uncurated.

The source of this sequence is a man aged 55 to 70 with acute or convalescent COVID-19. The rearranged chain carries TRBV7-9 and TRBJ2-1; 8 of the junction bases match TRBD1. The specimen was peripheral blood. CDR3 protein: CASSLGQGAGTDNEQFF. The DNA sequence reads TGTGCCAGCAGCTTAGGTCAGGGGGCAGGGACAGACAATGAGCAGTTCTTC.